One sample yielded the 4 T cell receptor beta chains listed below, sequenced in a study of blood T cells in healthy people across ages. Next came a second PCR, run for about 6 to 12 cycles, which used a sample-barcoded 5' primer along with a J-beta primer mix. MiXCR, run by TCRdb on the 5' RACE reads, gives a single entry per CDR3 protein. The data contain approximately 880,000 distinct CDR3 sequences, around 49% of them singletons. The sequenced sample consisted of blood. Receptor source: a young man in good health.

The chain is built from TRBV28 and TRBJ2-6; TRBD1 aligns across 7 bases. This CDR3 has 19 residues. The V and J ends lost 2 bases and 0 bases, in that order; junction bases with no gene match: 10. Germline V gene sequence: CDR1 MDHEN, CDR2 SYDVKM. The DNA of the CDR3 is TGTGCCAGCAGTTTACGGAGTTCAGGGGGTTACTCTGGGGCCAACGTCCTGACTTTC. Protein sequence: CASSLRSSGGYSGANVLTF.

The chain is built from TRBV11-2 and TRBJ2-1, with 14 positions matching TRBD2. V gave up 2 bases and J gave up 6 bases; unmatched junction bases: 12. The germline V gene encodes CDR1 SGHAT and CDR2 FQNNGV. The CDR3 runs to 19 residues. CDR3 coding DNA: TGTGCCAGCAGCTTAAGACGGACTAGCGGGGGGCCGTTAATCAATGAGCAGTTCTTC. Translation gives CASSLRRTSGGPLINEQFF.

In the case of this clonotype: A much larger clone lies one base from this, so it may be a read error. The V call is TRBV7-2, the J call TRBJ2-5; TRBD1 or TRBD2 may be the D gene (5 bases each). This CDR3 has 16 amino acids. The germline V gene encodes CDR1 SGHTA and CDR2 FQGNSA. Trimming removed 2 bases at V and 1 base at J, with 14 bases between. The CDR3 loop is CASSLCPRGVQETQYF. In DNA, the CDR3 is TGTGCCAGCAGCTTATGTCCTAGGGGAGTCCAAGAGACCCAGTACTTC.

Only a few counts were recorded for this clonotype. Germline and junction disagree at one end, which may indicate a read error. The chain uses TRBV3-1 and TRBJ2-7; 11 bases are shared with TRBD2. Germline V lookup: CDR1 LGHDT, CDR2 YNNKEL (reference sequence). The CDR3 spans 14 residues. CDR3 nucleotide sequence: TGTGCCTGCAGCCCGGGACTAGCGGTCTACGAGCAGTACTTC. Residues: CACSPGLAVYEQYF.